This T cell receptor beta chain originates from a study of STAT3 mutations in large granular lymphocyte leukemia. Notes on the study in general: Every T-LGLL patient had at least one immunodominant TCRbeta clonotype.

Profiling relied on immunoSEQ multiplex PCR, and the TCRdb table lists in-frame clones only, not all of them. Of about 15,000 clones in the sample, 80% to 95% were seen once. For this clone: Its antigen is not known.

Germline CDR1 is MDHEN and CDR2 is SYDVKM. V lost 5 bases to trimming and J lost 4 bases, with 8 bases between them. The CDR3 runs 12 residues. The sequenced material came from peripheral blood mononuclear cells. This receptor was taken from a woman aged 45-59 years with T-cell large granular lymphocyte leukemia. Some clones in this sample may be carry-over from other donors' samples. The chain employs TRBV28 and TRBJ1-2, with D unclear. In DNA, the CDR3 is TGTGCCAGCAGTACCCCTGTCTATGGCTACACCTTC. This codes for CASSTPVYGYTF.